This TCR beta chain appears in the sequencing data of a study of cytomegalovirus exposure and HLA in healthy donors. Study-wide results and caveats: As a later analysis revealed, the rate of TCR association differed by HLA locus, with DRB1 most and HLA-C fewest.

At the time of sampling, donors were nominally healthy, though unrecorded immune exposures were likely. Germline assignment: CDR1 SGDLS and CDR2 YYNGEE. The CDR3 has 12 residues. This PCR relied on a set of 60 Vbeta primers and 13 Jbeta primers. Sequencing used immunoSEQ multiplex PCR; TCRdb keeps in-frame clones, though not all of them. The data show about 200,000 clones, with 70% to 80% seen just once and approximately 0.39% held by the top ten. This clone appeared once. The antigen remains unidentified. This clonotype originated in a male donor in good health and CMV-seropositive. Sequencing was carried out using PBMCs. The rearrangement joins TRBV9 to TRBJ2-5; D is perhaps TRBD2 (5 bases). The J call may be faulty, since TRBJ2-7 better matches the DNA end. The CDR3: CASSVVEGEQYF. In nucleotides, the CDR3 is TGTGCCAGCAGCGTAGTTGAGGGCGAGCAGTACTTC.